What follows are 17 T cell receptor beta chains derived from one specimen sequenced in a study of blood T cell repertoires in COVID-19. This table comes from immunoSEQ multiplex PCR, and its TCRdb copy is limited to in-frame clones, with some not included. This repertoire shows over 25,000 clones, about nine tenths found once; its top ten account for about 7.7%. Sample: peripheral blood. The origin of the receptors is a woman aged 45-65 years with active COVID-19.

This clone turned up a few times. Different DNA sequences within this sample yield the same CDR3. This sequence joins TRBV29-1 and TRBJ2-1; 10 bases fit TRBD1. Germline CDR1 is SQVTM and CDR2 is ANQGSEA. Trimming cost V 7 bases and J 6 bases; bases outside gene matches: 3. This CDR3 region has 12 residues. CDR3 sequence: CSARTGGNEQFF. The CDR3 DNA reads as TGCAGCGCGAGGACAGGGGGCAATGAGCAGTTCTTC.

The chain has TRBV9 and TRBJ2-5, with D maybe TRBD2 (6 bases). This CDR3 is 16 amino acids long. Trimming took off 0 bases at V and 5 bases at J, with 17 bases between the two ends. The germline V gene has CDR1 SGDLS and CDR2 YYNGEE. The CDR3 nucleotides are TGTGCCAGCAGCGTAGGGGAACAACACGCGGGGGAGACCCAGTACTTC. It translates to CASSVGEQHAGETQYF.

The genes are TRBV14 and TRBJ2-5; 7 bases align to TRBD1. The CDR3 is made up of 14 amino acids. Per the germline V gene, CDR1 is SGHDN and CDR2 is FVKESK. Germline trimming cut 4 bases from V and 1 base from J; bases unmatched to any gene: 3. CDR3 protein: CASSPDRVQETQYF. The CDR3 DNA sequence: TGTGCCAGCAGCCCCGACAGGGTCCAAGAGACCCAGTACTTC.

This clone has just one count. The chain uses TRBV7-9 and TRBJ1-5; no firm D call. V lost 5 bases to trimming and J lost 7 bases, with 9 bases between them. The CDR3 contains 12 residues. The V gene's germline CDR1 is SEHNR and CDR2 FQNEAQ (reference sequence). The CDR3 loop is CASSPPGQPQHF. CDR3 DNA sequence: TGTGCCAGCAGCCCACCGGGGCAGCCCCAGCATTTT.

The CDR3 protein is CASTVGEAGYTF. The CDR3 nucleotides read TGTGCCAGCACGGTCGGGGAGGCTGGCTACACCTTC. This chain connects TRBV28 to TRBJ1-2; D gene unclear. CDR3 size: 12 residues. Deletions cut 7 bases from V and 7 bases from J, with 13 bases between. Per the germline V gene, CDR1 is MDHEN and CDR2 is SYDVKM.

The rearrangement joins TRBV6-5 to TRBJ2-7, with D hard to call. The germline V and J ends were trimmed by 5 bases and 0 bases, with 8 bases remaining between them. The CDR3 runs to 13 residues. The germline CDR1 and CDR2 sequences are MNHEY and SVGAGI. CDR3 sequence reads: CASSLHSSYEQYF. CDR3 DNA: TGTGCCAGCAGTCTTCACAGCTCCTACGAGCAGTACTTC.

The rearrangement uses TRBV28 and TRBJ2-3; TRBD1 matches at 9 bases. The CDR3 consists of 14 residues. V gave up 8 bases and J gave up 0 bases; unmatched junction bases: 3. The V gene's germline CDR1 is MDHEN and CDR2 SYDVKM. DNA for the CDR3: TGTGCCAGCTTGACAGGGGGAAGCACAGATACGCAGTATTTT. Protein sequence: CASLTGGSTDTQYF.

The V and J genes are TRBV15 and TRBJ2-5; the match to TRBD2 covers 7 bases. V shed 5 bases, J shed 5 bases, and the junction held 8 bases outside the gene matches. CDR1 and CDR2 (germline): LNHNV, YYDKDF (reference sequence). The CDR3 sequence is 14 residues long. The CDR3 loop is CATSGTTSVETQYF. CDR3 coding DNA: TGTGCCACCAGCGGAACAACTAGCGTGGAGACCCAGTACTTC.

The chain combines TRBV30 with TRBJ2-5, with D perhaps assigned TRBD1 or TRBD2 (5 bases each). Germline CDR1 is GTSNPN and CDR2 is SVGIG (reference sequence). The length of the CDR3 is 13 residues. V was clipped by 7 bases and J by 3 bases, with 15 bases between them. CDR3 bases: TGTGCCTTGGGACCTGAGCCTGAAGAGACCCAGTACTTC. As protein: CALGPEPEETQYF. The full variable domain, in which reference TRBV30 and TRBJ2-5 provide the parts outside the CDR3, is SQTIHQWPATLVQPVGSPLSLECTVEGTSNPNLYWYRQAAGRGLQLLFYSVGIGQISSEVPQNLSASRPQDRQFILSSKKLLLSDSGFYLCALGPEPEETQYFGPGTRLLVL.

The CDR3 loop reads CASSLVTGEQTDTQYF. The CDR3 nucleotides are TGCGCCAGCAGCTTGGTGACGGGGGAACAGACAGATACGCAGTATTTT. V usage is TRBV5-1 and J usage is TRBJ2-3, with D possibly matching TRBD2 (6 bases). Germline CDR1 reads SGHRS; CDR2 reads YFSETQ. This CDR3 is 16 amino acids long. Trimming removed 0 bases at V and 3 bases at J, with 14 bases between.

The chain recombines TRBV4-2 with TRBJ2-1; 10 bases align to TRBD2. CDR3 length: 16 residues. Germline trimming cut 0 bases from V and 8 bases from J; bases unmatched to any gene: 7. Germline V gene data show CDR1 as LGHNA and CDR2 as YNFKEQ. CDR3 sequence (DNA): TGTGCCAGCAGCCAAGAATCTGCTAGCGGGAGCCATGAGCAGTTCTTC. It is translated as CASSQESASGSHEQFF.

This clone was seen once. One end of the junction is discordant with germline, which a read error may explain. The chain links TRBV20-1 to TRBJ1-1; no firm D call. Germline lookup yields CDR1 DFQATT and CDR2 SNEGSKA (reference sequence). The CDR3 runs to 9 residues. CDR3 in DNA: TGCAGAATAGACCGGGCTGGGAGTTTT. Translating gives CRIDRAGSF.

This clone appeared a single time. This chain joins TRBV5-1 and TRBJ2-7, with TRBD1 matching 9 bases. Germline assignment: CDR1 SGHRS and CDR2 YFSETQ. This CDR3 is built from 16 residues. Germline trimming cut 4 bases from V and 2 bases from J; bases unmatched to any gene: 10. The CDR3 DNA reads TGCGCCAGCAGCGAGGGGCCGGGACAGGGACCCTACGAGCAGTACTTC. Translating it yields CASSEGPGQGPYEQYF.

The table lists this clone with a few counts. Other DNA sequences within the sample encode an identical CDR3. The chain joins TRBV19 to TRBJ2-7; 8 bases map to TRBD1. The CDR3 is 15 amino acids. CDR1 is LNHDA, CDR2 SQIVND, per germline (reference sequence). Trimming cost V 3 bases and J 0 bases; bases outside gene matches: 4. Here the CDR3 reads CASSIGTGLSYEQYF. For the CDR3, the DNA is TGTGCCAGTAGTATTGGGACAGGTCTCTCCTACGAGCAGTACTTC.

The J gene is TRBJ2-7, the V gene TRBV28, with 7 bases aligning to TRBD1. This CDR3 spans 14 amino acids. Trimming took 5 bases from V and 0 from J; bases not matched to a gene: 4. Germline CDR1 and CDR2: MDHEN and SYDVKM. The CDR3 loop reads CASSRTGYSYEQYF. The CDR3 DNA follows: TGTGCCAGCAGTAGGACAGGATACTCCTACGAGCAGTACTTC.

The chain employs TRBV11-3 and TRBJ2-1; the match to TRBD1 covers 10 bases. Trimming took 4 bases from V and 6 from J; bases not matched to a gene: 6. Germline CDR1 is SGHNT and CDR2 is YENEEA. This CDR3 has 15 residues. CDR3 in amino acids: CASSSGTGVSNEQFF. CDR3 DNA sequence: TGTGCCAGCAGCTCCGGGACAGGGGTTTCCAATGAGCAGTTCTTC.

This clone is a singleton in its sample. The rearrangement links TRBV27 to TRBJ2-4; 7 bases match TRBD1. J gave up 12 bases and V 8 bases, and 13 bases lay outside the gene matches. The CDR3 length is 13 residues. CDR1 and CDR2 (germline): MNHEY, SMNVEV (reference sequence). CDR3 region: CASRDSSGRHQYF. The CDR3, as DNA: TGTGCCAGCCGGGACAGTTCAGGCCGCCATCAGTACTTC.